This TCR beta chain was sequenced during a study of blood T cell repertoires in COVID-19. Turning to the study itself: T cells, B-cell-depleted T cells, or PBMCs supplied cDNA or gDNA.

V gave up 2 bases and J gave up 5 bases, with 17 bases separating them. This CDR3 comprises 16 residues. Germline CDR1 is MDHEN and CDR2 is SYDVKM. All enrollees were roughly 18 to 89 years old and from 24 US areas. Assignment of participants to cohorts was predicated upon participant-reported clinical history. Recovered status applied to Cohort 3 donors who had two consecutive negative PCRs. It also applied to those with clearance or with symptom resolution. Sequencing used immunoSEQ multiplex PCR; TCRdb keeps in-frame clones, though not all of them. The sample lists around 480,000 clones; about 85% were seen once.

The specimen was PBMCs or T cells enriched from blood (not recorded which). The chain has TRBV28 and TRBJ2-3; possible D gene TRBD1, 6 bases. The sequence came from a woman aged 18 to 35 who had recovered from COVID-19. The CDR3 sequence is CASSLSEGEQKDTQYF. For the CDR3, the DNA is TGTGCCAGCAGTTTAAGTGAGGGGGAGCAAAAAGATACGCAGTATTTT.